Below are 14 T cell receptor beta chains sequenced from a single sample in a study of blood T cell repertoires in COVID-19. Sequencing was performed with immunoSEQ multiplex PCR; in TCRdb, only in-frame clones are kept and a portion is missing. The table lists about 110,000 clones, approximately 82% of them singletons, with 6.5% to 10% in the top ten. The sequencing input was peripheral blood. The receptors derive from a woman over 75 with active or convalescent COVID-19.

The J gene is TRBJ2-1, the V gene TRBV3-1 (or the pseudogene TRBV3-2), with D possibly matching TRBD2 (6 bases). Germline CDR1 reads LGHDT; CDR2 reads YNNKEL (reference sequence). V was shortened by 5 bases and J by 0 bases, with 11 bases between the two germline ends. The length of the CDR3 is 15 residues. For the CDR3, the DNA is TGTGCCAGCAGCGTAGCGGAGAGCTCCTACAATGAGCAGTTCTTC. It specifies CASSVAESSYNEQFF.

This clone has just a few counts. This chain links TRBV28 with TRBJ2-4; 7 bases line up with TRBD1. Trimming cost V 5 bases and J 5 bases; bases outside gene matches: 12. The CDR3 runs 16 residues. Germline V gives CDR1 MDHEN, CDR2 SYDVKM. The CDR3 region is CASSGAPGTEENIQYF. In DNA form, the CDR3 reads TGTGCCAGCAGTGGTGCGCCCGGGACAGAAGAAAACATTCAGTACTTC.

In its sample, this clone was seen once. The chain is built from TRBV4-2 and TRBJ1-3, with a tentative D call TRBD1 (5 bases). Germline CDR1 is LGHNA and CDR2 is YNFKEQ. The CDR3 totals 16 residues. The V end lost 4 bases, the J end lost 0 bases, and 13 bases lay between the germline ends. The CDR3 sequence: CASSPKADSSGNTIYF. The CDR3 DNA sequence: TGTGCCAGCAGCCCGAAGGCAGACAGCTCTGGAAACACCATATATTTT.

The chain is built from TRBV6-5 and TRBJ2-7; 7 bases are a match to TRBD1. Unmatched junction bases numbered 5, after V lost 7 bases and J lost 2 bases. This CDR3 is 13 amino acids long. In germline, CDR1 is MNHEY, CDR2 SVGAGI. Written as DNA, the CDR3 is TGTGCCAGCACCAGGGACAGTACCTACGAGCAGTACTTC. This encodes CASTRDSTYEQYF.

The table lists this clone with a count of one. CDR3 nucleotides: TGTGCCACCAGTGCCCTAGCGGAGAACAATGAGCAGTTCTTC. It encodes CATSALAENNEQFF. This sequence joins TRBV24-1 and TRBJ2-1; 7 nucleotides agree with TRBD2. J was trimmed by 5 bases and V by 5 bases; bases with no gene match: 5. The CDR3 length is 14 residues. Germline V CDR1 and CDR2: KGHDR, SFDVKD.

The CDR3 DNA reads as TGTGCCAGCAGAGAAACAGGGTCTGGGGCCAACGTCCTGACTTTC. Amino acids: CASRETGSGANVLTF. This chain connects TRBV28 to TRBJ2-6; a weak D match, TRBD1 (6 bases). Trimming stripped 6 bases from V and 1 base from J, with 10 bases between. In germline, CDR1 is MDHEN, CDR2 SYDVKM. This CDR3 spans 15 amino acids. The full variable domain, in which reference TRBV28 and TRBJ2-6 provide the parts outside the CDR3, is DVKVTQSSRYLVKRTGEKVFLECVQDMDHENMFWYRQDPGLGLRLIYFSYDVKMKEKGDIPEGYSVSREKKERFSLILESASTNQTSMYLCASRETGSGANVLTFGAGSRLTVL.

V is TRBV7-3 and J is TRBJ2-1; D remains ambiguous. Germline values: CDR1 SGHTA, CDR2 FQGTGA. Trimming cost V 0 bases and J 9 bases, with 9 bases left between them. The CDR3 has 13 residues. CDR3 nucleotides: TGTGCCAGCAGCTTAACCCTAGTGTCTGAGCAGTTCTTC. As protein: CASSLTLVSEQFF.

This sequence joins TRBV9 and TRBJ1-2; TRBD1 is a possible D gene (5 bases). The CDR3 has 14 residues. Trimming pared 4 bases from V and 2 bases from J, leaving 12 bases between. CDR1 is SGDLS, CDR2 YYNGEE, per germline. CDR3 residues: CASSSGEQNYGYTF. In DNA, the CDR3 is TGTGCCAGCAGCTCGGGGGAGCAAAACTATGGCTACACCTTC.

The V gene is TRBV11-3, the J gene TRBJ2-3; TRBD1 aligns across 7 bases. V lost 5 bases and J lost 2; bases outside the gene matches: 13. Germline CDR1 reads SGHNT; CDR2 reads YENEEA. CDR3 length equals 17 residues. CDR3 nucleotide sequence: TGTGCCAGCAGCGTAGGGACAGCCTCGGATCACACAGATACGCAGTATTTT. Translated, it gives CASSVGTASDHTDTQYF.

This clone was detected many times. The chain is built from TRBV5-6 and TRBJ1-6; 7 nucleotides match TRBD1. The CDR3 loop spans 17 amino acids. The V gene end was trimmed by 4 bases and the J gene end by 0 bases; junction bases not matched to a gene: 7. From germline, CDR1 is SGHDT and CDR2 YYEEEE. CDR3 nucleotides: TGTGCCAGCAGCACGACAGGGACTAGCTCCTATAATTCACCCCTCCACTTT. Translation gives CASSTTGTSSYNSPLHF.

This clone has more than one count but fewer than ten. V gene TRBV7-8 combines with J gene TRBJ2-1; TRBD2 matches 8 bases. The CDR3 loop spans 16 amino acids. Germline-derived CDR1 and CDR2 are SGHVS and FQNEAQ. J was trimmed by 8 bases and V by 5 bases; bases with no gene match: 14. The CDR3 DNA reads TGTGCCAGCAGCCTCGGACGGACTAGCTTTGGGGATGAGCAGTTCTTC. This translates into CASSLGRTSFGDEQFF.

The chain carries TRBV27 and TRBJ2-7; 9 nucleotides align to TRBD1. Germline V gives CDR1 MNHEY, CDR2 SMNVEV (reference sequence). With V trimmed by 5 bases and J by 3 bases, 14 bases remained unmatched. This CDR3 has 17 residues. The CDR3 region is CASSPDSHGDRVYEQYF. The CDR3 DNA is TGTGCCAGCAGTCCAGACAGTCATGGGGACAGGGTCTACGAGCAGTACTTC.

The chain links TRBV27 to TRBJ1-2, with 8 bases fitting TRBD1. The germline V gene encodes CDR1 MNHEY and CDR2 SMNVEV (reference sequence). V trimming: 6 bases; J trimming: 5 bases; junction bases outside the gene matches: 8. CDR3 size: 14 residues. The CDR3 region is CASRLQGAQYGYTF. The CDR3 region has the DNA TGTGCCAGCAGACTGCAGGGGGCTCAGTATGGCTACACCTTC.

This chain uses TRBV7-3 with TRBJ2-3; unclear D gene. There are 15 residues in the CDR3. Between the trimmed V and J ends, which lost 5 bases and 1 base, there was a span of 13 bases. Germline values: CDR1 SGHTA, CDR2 FQGTGA. Here the CDR3 reads CASSLRVRGTDTQYF. The CDR3 coding sequence is TGTGCCAGCAGCCTAAGGGTACGGGGCACAGATACGCAGTATTTT. Full variable domain (missing parts from reference TRBV7-3 and TRBJ2-3): GAGVSQTPSNKVTEKGKYVELRCDPISGHTALYWYRQSLGQGPEFLIYFQGTGAADDSGLPNDRFFAVRPEGSVSTLKIQRTERGDSAVYLCASSLRVRGTDTQYFGPGTRLTVL.